Listed below are T cell receptor beta chains from one sample, sequenced in a study of identical twins. TCRdb fed the 5' RACE reads into MiXCR, producing one record per CDR3 protein. The sample includes roughly 230,000 distinct CDR3 sequences, about 8.9% seen only once; the top ten take around 3%. These data were also reused for a study on yellow fever vaccine responses in identical twins.

The source material was CD8+ T cells sorted from blood. Receptor source: a young woman in good health. Each CDR3 is given with its conserved first and last residue. The D gene is left open where the match is weak. Not all rows give a size; the values are once, few, many and, for expanded clones, a class.

abundance	j_gene	v_gene	d_gene	CDR3nt	CDR3aa
.	TRBJ2-2	TRBV7-2	.	TGTGCCAGCAGCTTAGATGTTTACGGGGAGCTGTTTTTT	CASSLDVYGELFF
few	TRBJ2-7	TRBV10-1	TRBD2	TGCGCCAGCAGTGACCCGTCGGGGGCTAGCGGGGTCAACGAGCAGTACTTC	CASSDPSGASGVNEQYF
few	TRBJ2-5	TRBV28	TRBD2	TGTGCCAGCAGTCAGGGACTAGACGAGACCCAGTACTTC	CASSQGLDETQYF
.	TRBJ2-7	TRBV29-1	.	TGCAGCGTTGTGGAGGGTTCCTACGAGCAGTACTTC	CSVVEGSYEQYF
many	TRBJ2-5	TRBV27	TRBD1	TGTGCCAGCAGTTTCGGCCGGGACAGCCAAGAGACCCAGTACTTC	CASSFGRDSQETQYF
many	TRBJ1-3	TRBV7-3	.	TGTGCCAGCAGCTTAGGTCTTGGGTCGGACAGAACTGGAAACACCATATATTTT	CASSLGLGSDRTGNTIYF
many	TRBJ2-7	TRBV6-2/TRBV6-3	.	TGTGCCAGCAGCCCCCCCTTCGACGAGCAGTACTTC	CASSPPFDEQYF
.	TRBJ2-5	TRBV7-6	.	TGTGCCAGCAGCTTAGCGCCTGGGGAGACTGTTTTACAGGAGTACTTC	CASSLAPGETVLQEYF
.	TRBJ2-3	TRBV24-1	TRBD2	TGTGCCACCAGTGATTTGTGGCGGGGGAGCACAGATACGCAGTATTTT	CATSDLWRGSTDTQYF
.	TRBJ1-1	TRBV12-3/TRBV12-4	.	TGTGCCAGCAGTGCGGCCGACAGCGTAGATGAAGCTTTCTTT	CASSAADSVDEAFF
.	TRBJ2-7	TRBV7-9	.	TGTGCCAGCAGCCCCCGTGGCGAGGGCTCCTACGAGCAGTACTTC	CASSPRGEGSYEQYF
many	TRBJ2-3	TRBV9	.	TGTGCCAGCAGCGGCACCCCGGAGGGACGCAGCCCAGATACGCAGTATTTT	CASSGTPEGRSPDTQYF
.	TRBJ2-1	TRBV7-6	TRBD1	TGTGCCAGCAGCTTAGGGACAGGGTATGACAATGAGCAGTTCTTC	CASSLGTGYDNEQFF
.	TRBJ2-1	TRBV2	TRBD1	TGTGCCAGCAGACCACAGGGGGCACGGTACAATGAGCAGTTCTTC	CASRPQGARYNEQFF
many	TRBJ1-5	TRBV7-6	.	TGTGCCAGCAGCGAAGACCCAGGGGATCAGCCCCAGCATTTT	CASSEDPGDQPQHF
.	TRBJ1-1	TRBV29-1	.	TGCAGCGTTGTTAGACCTATGAACACTGAAGCTTTCTTT	CSVVRPMNTEAFF
few	TRBJ2-7	TRBV20-1	TRBD1	TGCAGTGCTAGAGCCGGGACAGACTACGAGCAGTACTTC	CSARAGTDYEQYF
many	TRBJ2-3	TRBV29-1	.	TGCAGCGTTGAAGATCTAGATACGCAGTATTTT	CSVEDLDTQYF
few	TRBJ2-3	TRBV5-5	.	TGTGCCAGCAGCTTGGAGGGACGGTTCACAGATACGCAGTATTTT	CASSLEGRFTDTQYF
few	TRBJ2-1	TRBV7-9	.	TGTGCCAGCAGCTTAGTAGCCGAAACTAGGAATGAGCAGTTCTTC	CASSLVAETRNEQFF
few	TRBJ2-7	TRBV4-3	.	TGCGCCAGCAGCCAAGATAAGGACTTCCCTCTCGAGCAGTACTTC	CASSQDKDFPLEQYF
few	TRBJ2-3	TRBV14	.	TGTGCCAGCAGCCCGGGACCAATTAGCACAGATACGCAGTATTTT	CASSPGPISTDTQYF
few	TRBJ2-7	TRBV7-9	.	TGTGCCAGCAGGATCGGAGAGGCCTACGAGCAGTACTTC	CASRIGEAYEQYF
.	TRBJ2-2	TRBV23-1	.	TGCGCCAGCAACACCGGGGAGCTGTTTTTT	CASNTGELFF
few	TRBJ2-3	TRBV7-6	TRBD2	TGTGCCAGCAGGCCTGGACTAGCGGGAGATACGCAGTATTTT	CASRPGLAGDTQYF
many	TRBJ2-7	TRBV5-1	.	TGCGCCAGCAGCTTGGTGGGCCCCAGCTCCTACGAGCAGTACTTC	CASSLVGPSSYEQYF
many	TRBJ2-6	TRBV7-9	.	TGTGCCAGCAGCTTACTCACCTCTGGGGCCAACGTCCTGACTTTC	CASSLLTSGANVLTF
.	TRBJ2-5	TRBV10-3	.	TGTGCCATCAGTGAAGTCAGGGGAGAGACCCAGTACTTC	CAISEVRGETQYF
few	TRBJ2-2	TRBV4-3	.	TGCGCCAGCAGCCAAGATCGAATAGCCCGGGAGCTGTTTTTT	CASSQDRIARELFF
many	TRBJ2-7	TRBV4-3	.	TGCGCCAGCAGCTGGAGTTCACAGGGCTACGAGCAGTACTTC	CASSWSSQGYEQYF
many	TRBJ2-1	TRBV14	TRBD1	TGTGCCAGCAGCCATTGGGGACAGGGGGTCGTTGAGCAGTTCTTC	CASSHWGQGVVEQFF
many	TRBJ2-5	TRBV12-3/TRBV12-4	TRBD2	TGTGCCAGCAGCACTAGCGGGAGGGCCGAAGAGACCCAGTACTTC	CASSTSGRAEETQYF
many	TRBJ2-1	TRBV6-4	.	TGTGCCAGCAGTGACTCGCTTGGGCACAATGAGCAGTTCTTC	CASSDSLGHNEQFF
few	TRBJ2-7	TRBV12-3/TRBV12-4	TRBD1	TGTGCCATAGGACAGGGGACCTACGAGCAGTACTTC	CAIGQGTYEQYF
.	TRBJ2-1	TRBV6-5	TRBD1	TGTGCCAGCAGTTCTCCCGGGACAGGGAGCCTCTTC	CASSSPGTGSLF
many	TRBJ2-1	TRBV5-1	TRBD2	TGCGCCAGCAGAATAGCGGGATCCACCTACAATGAGCAGTTCTTC	CASRIAGSTYNEQFF
many	TRBJ2-3	TRBV5-1	.	TGCGCCAGCAGCATTCGGGACTTCATTTCCACAGATACGCAGTATTTT	CASSIRDFISTDTQYF
.	TRBJ2-2	TRBV12-3/TRBV12-4	TRBD2	TGTGCCAGCAGTGTACTAGCGTTCGCGAACACCGGGGAGCTGTTTTTT	CASSVLAFANTGELFF
many	TRBJ2-1	TRBV12-3/TRBV12-4	.	TGTGCCAGCAGTTCCTTAGATAATGAGCAGTTCTTC	CASSSLDNEQFF
many	TRBJ2-7	TRBV12-3/TRBV12-4	.	TGTGCCAGCAGTTTCGGCCTCTACGAGCAGTACTTC	CASSFGLYEQYF
few	TRBJ2-5	TRBV2	.	TGTGCCAGCAGTGAATCCCGTACGGACGCGGACCAAGAGACCCAGTACTTC	CASSESRTDADQETQYF
many	TRBJ2-2	TRBV5-1	TRBD2	TGCGCCAGCAGTGACCTAGCGGGGGGGAACACCGGGGAGCTGTTTTTT	CASSDLAGGNTGELFF
.	TRBJ2-1	TRBV27	.	TGTGCCAGCAGTCCCGTGTTTATGGGGAATGAGCAGTTCTTC	CASSPVFMGNEQFF
few	TRBJ1-1	TRBV6-1	.	TGTGCCAGCAGCCACGGGCAGGGTCTTAACACTGAAGCTTTCTTT	CASSHGQGLNTEAFF
few	TRBJ2-1	TRBV11-2	TRBD2	TGTGCCAGCAGCAGGGGACTAGCGGGATCCTACAATGAGCAGTTCTTC	CASSRGLAGSYNEQFF
many	TRBJ2-3	TRBV27	TRBD1	TGTGCCAGCGGACAGGGGGAAGATACGCAGTATTTT	CASGQGEDTQYF
many	TRBJ2-3	TRBV4-1	TRBD2	TGCGCCAGCAGCCCGGGACTAGCGGCCCCCAGTACGCAGTATTTT	CASSPGLAAPSTQYF
few	TRBJ2-1	TRBV6-1	.	TGTGCCAGCAGATGGACAGTTAACTACAATGAGCAGTTCTTC	CASRWTVNYNEQFF
.	TRBJ2-1	TRBV4-2	.	TGTGCCAGCAGCCAAGCCGGGCGAGATACCTACAATGAGCAGTTCTTC	CASSQAGRDTYNEQFF
few	TRBJ2-3	TRBV9	.	TGTGCCAGCAGCTGGGGCGGGGACACCGGGGATACGCAGTATTTT	CASSWGGDTGDTQYF
.	TRBJ2-7	TRBV20-1	TRBD1	TGCAGTGCGGCAAGACAGGGGGCTGGATACGAGCAGTACTTC	CSAARQGAGYEQYF
few	TRBJ1-2	TRBV10-3	TRBD1	TGTGCCATCAGTGGAGAGACAGGGGATGGCTATGGCTACACCTTC	CAISGETGDGYGYTF
few	TRBJ2-1	TRBV4-3	TRBD2	TGCGCCAGCAGCCAAGTCCTAGCGGGAGTGGCCCCCAATGAGCAGTTCTTC	CASSQVLAGVAPNEQFF
many	TRBJ1-2	TRBV3-1	.	TGTGCCAGCAGCCAAGGGTTAAGAGATATGGATGGCTACACCTTC	CASSQGLRDMDGYTF
few	TRBJ2-5	TRBV4-3	TRBD2	TGCGCCAGCAGCCAAGATCAGGGACTAGCGGGATTGGAGACCCAGTACTTC	CASSQDQGLAGLETQYF
many	TRBJ2-7	TRBV29-1	.	TGCAGCGTTGAATTTGCGAACTCCTACGAGCAGTACTTC	CSVEFANSYEQYF
many	TRBJ2-7	TRBV27	TRBD1	TGTGCCAGCAGCCCGACAGGGGGCTTGTCCTACGAGCAGTACTTC	CASSPTGGLSYEQYF
few	TRBJ2-2	TRBV5-6	.	TGTGCCAGCAGCTTGGTAGGCGCCGGGGAGCTGTTTTTT	CASSLVGAGELFF
.	TRBJ2-2	TRBV3-1	TRBD1	TGTGCCCGCAGGGAACCGGGACAGGGGGCCCTAAGTTGGGGGGAGCTGTTTTTT	CARREPGQGALSWGELFF
.	TRBJ2-1	TRBV2	.	TGTGCCAGCAGTGAAAGGCCAGCCTCCTACAATGAGCAGTTCTTC	CASSERPASYNEQFF